Presented here are 31 T cell receptor beta chains from one specimen sequenced in a study of blood T cell repertoires in COVID-19. Sequencing was performed with immunoSEQ multiplex PCR; in TCRdb, only in-frame clones are kept and a portion is missing. This sample has a few hundred thousand clones, with 75% to 90% found just once. Source material: PBMCs or T cells enriched from blood (not recorded which). The receptors derive from a man aged 25-40 years who had recovered from COVID-19.

The chain couples TRBV7-8 to TRBJ2-2, with D perhaps matching TRBD2 (6 bases). This CDR3 has 18 residues. Germline V lookup: CDR1 SGHVS, CDR2 FQNEAQ. V lost 8 bases and J 3 bases, leaving 25 bases between the germline ends. This CDR3 reads CASDSAAGRTYDTGELFF. As DNA, the CDR3 is TGTGCCAGCGACTCTGCCGCGGGGAGAACATATGACACCGGGGAGCTGTTTTTT.

This chain links TRBV11-1 with TRBJ1-1; D possibly corresponds to TRBD1 (5 bases). Trimming removed 3 bases at V and 2 bases at J, with 7 bases between. The germline V gene has CDR1 SGHAT and CDR2 FQDESV (reference sequence). There are 13 residues in the CDR3. CDR3 DNA sequence: TGTGCCAGCAGCTTGACAGTAAACACTGAAGCTTTCTTT. As protein: CASSLTVNTEAFF.

The chain has TRBV5-1 and TRBJ1-2; TRBD1 matches 8 bases. V shed 4 bases, J shed 1 base, and the junction held 9 bases outside the gene matches. This CDR3 region has 16 residues. The germline gives CDR1 SGHRS, CDR2 YFSETQ. CDR3 DNA sequence: TGCGCCAGCAGCCATACAAGGACAGGGAATAACTATGGCTACACCTTC. Translating it yields CASSHTRTGNNYGYTF.

The chain combines TRBV6-5 with TRBJ2-7; the match to TRBD1 covers 8 bases. The CDR3 is 16 residues long. V lost 2 bases and J lost 2; bases outside the gene matches: 8. Germline V gene data show CDR1 as MNHEY and CDR2 as SVGAGI. CDR3 amino acids: CASSYGGPGQAYEQYF. CDR3 nucleotide sequence: TGTGCCAGCAGTTACGGGGGCCCGGGACAGGCCTACGAGCAGTACTTC.

The chain links TRBV5-6 to TRBJ2-1, with D possibly being TRBD1 (8 bases). CDR3 size: 11 residues. V was clipped by 4 bases and J by 14 bases, with 13 bases between them. In germline, CDR1 is SGHDT, CDR2 YYEEEE. The CDR3 sequence is CASSRTGGEFF. CDR3 DNA: TGTGCCAGCAGCAGAACAGGGGGGGAGTTCTTC.

This clone has at least ten counts. The V call is TRBV4-3, the J call TRBJ1-6; D remains unclear. The germline V and J ends were trimmed by 2 bases and 7 bases, with 15 bases remaining between them. CDR1 is LGHNA and CDR2 is YSLEER in the germline V gene. This CDR3 has 16 amino acids. CDR3 in DNA: TGCGCCAGCAGCCAATACGCGGGCCTCCTCAATTCACCCCTCCACTTT. This codes for CASSQYAGLLNSPLHF.

This chain uses TRBV18 with TRBJ1-2; perhaps TRBD1 as D (6 bases). This CDR3 contains 14 residues. V dropped 3 bases and J dropped 2 bases, with 10 bases sitting between them. Germline loops: CDR1 KGHSH, CDR2 LQKENI. CDR3 in amino acids: CASSPTGTNYGYTF. As DNA, the CDR3 is TGTGCCAGCTCACCTACAGGGACCAACTATGGCTACACCTTC.

Concerning this clone: Within the sample, other DNA sequences also encode this same CDR3. The rearrangement uses TRBV7-2 and TRBJ1-2, with D possibly being TRBD1 (5 bases). V shed 0 bases and J shed 4 bases, with 12 bases lying between them. Germline CDR1 is SGHTA and CDR2 is FQGNSA. The CDR3 runs 15 residues. CDR3 amino acids: CASSLASGQVYGYTF. The CDR3 coding sequence is TGTGCCAGCAGCTTAGCTTCAGGGCAGGTCTATGGCTACACCTTC.

The V and J genes are TRBV19 and TRBJ2-7; D may be TRBD1 (6 bases). Deletions cut 6 bases from V and 0 bases from J, with 9 bases between. This CDR3 spans 13 amino acids. Germline CDR1 LNHDA, CDR2 SQIVND (reference sequence). Here the CDR3 DNA reads TGTGCCAGTAGGGGGGCGGGCTCCTACGAGCAGTACTTC. Translated, it gives CASRGAGSYEQYF.

The CDR3 protein is CASSGDRGFLYTF. CDR3 coding DNA: TGTGCCAGCAGCGGGGACAGGGGCTTTCTCTACACCTTC. The chain combines TRBV12-3 or TRBV12-4 with TRBJ1-2; 10 bases align to TRBD1. V shed 6 bases, J shed 10 bases, and the junction held 8 bases outside the gene matches. The length of the CDR3 is 13 residues.

This CDR3 reads CASSPPAGGNEKLFF. CDR3 in DNA: TGTGCCAGCAGCCCCCCCGCCGGGGGGAATGAAAAACTGTTTTTT. The chain recombines TRBV9 with TRBJ1-4; D is possibly TRBD1 (5 bases). Between the trimmed V and J ends, which lost 4 bases and 5 bases, there was a span of 15 bases. CDR1 is SGDLS and CDR2 is YYNGEE in the germline V gene. The length of the CDR3 is 15 residues.

This clone was counted a single time. The V and J genes are TRBV2 and TRBJ2-3, with TRBD1 identical over 7 bases. V lost 3 bases and J lost 4; bases outside the gene matches: 10. CDR1 is SNHLY and CDR2 is FYNNEI in the germline V gene. CDR3 length: 16 residues. The CDR3 DNA follows: TGTGCCAGCAGTGAGTTCGGCCTCAGGGGGTCAGATACGCAGTATTTT. Protein product: CASSEFGLRGSDTQYF.

This chain connects TRBV2 to TRBJ1-2; TRBD1 aligns across 10 bases. Germline V gene data show CDR1 as SNHLY and CDR2 as FYNNEI. Trimming cost V 8 bases and J 7 bases; bases outside gene matches: 10. The CDR3 contains 14 residues. The CDR3 spells CASLTDRQGAGYTF. Here the CDR3 DNA reads TGTGCCAGCCTTACAGACAGACAGGGGGCTGGCTACACCTTC. Variable domain in full (rest from reference TRBV2 and TRBJ1-2): EPEVTQTPSHQVTQMGQEVILRCVPISNHLYFYWYRQILGQKVEFLVSFYNNEISEKSEIFDDQFSVERPDGSNFTLKIRSTKLEDSAMYFCASLTDRQGAGYTFGSGTRLTVV.

The gene calls are TRBV7-8 and TRBJ2-7, with D possibly matching TRBD2 (6 bases). V was cut by 3 bases and J by 0 bases, with 18 bases left in between. The CDR3 is 17 amino acids. Germline loops: CDR1 SGHVS, CDR2 FQNEAQ. In DNA form, the CDR3 reads TGTGCCAGCAGCTTCGGGGTCGGGGGAAGGGGCTCCTACGAGCAGTACTTC. Its translation is CASSFGVGGRGSYEQYF. The complete variable domain, with remaining parts taken from reference TRBV7-8 and TRBJ2-7, reads GAGVSQSPRYKVAKRGQDVALRCDPISGHVSLFWYQQALGQGPEFLTYFQNEAQLDKSGLPSDRFFAERPEGSVSTLKIQRTQQEDSAVYLCASSFGVGGRGSYEQYFGPGTRLTVT.

This clone was observed a handful of times. V and J are TRBV19 and TRBJ2-7; 7 bases align to TRBD1. Germline lookup yields CDR1 LNHDA and CDR2 SQIVND (reference sequence). The CDR3 extends over 15 amino acids. V was pared by 1 base and J by 2 bases, with 5 bases of the junction left unmatched. DNA for the CDR3: TGTGCCAGTAGTATAGCTGGGACAGTCGCCTACGAGCAGTACTTC. Translation gives CASSIAGTVAYEQYF.

The chain carries TRBV7-3 and TRBJ2-7; no clear D. In germline, CDR1 is SGHTA, CDR2 FQGTGA. The CDR3 sequence is 17 residues long. The germline V and J ends were trimmed by 1 base and 2 bases, with 18 bases remaining between them. This chain's CDR3 is CASSLMVSTENAYEQYF. CDR3 sequence (DNA): TGTGCCAGCAGCTTAATGGTGAGCACAGAGAATGCCTACGAGCAGTACTTC.

The count of this clone is one. This sequence joins TRBV5-1 and TRBJ1-2; 12 bases are a match to TRBD1. Per the germline V gene, CDR1 is SGHRS and CDR2 is YFSETQ. Germline trimming cut 4 bases from V and 4 bases from J; bases unmatched to any gene: 2. This CDR3 is 14 amino acids long. The CDR3 nucleotides are TGCGCCAGCAGCGGGACAGGGGGCAGCTATGGCTACACCTTC. This encodes CASSGTGGSYGYTF.

The chain is built from TRBV6-2 or TRBV6-3 and TRBJ2-1; 7 bases align to TRBD2. CDR1 and CDR2 from the germline V gene are MNHEY and SVGEGT. This CDR3 spans 14 amino acids. With V trimmed by 2 bases and J by 4 bases, 2 bases remained unmatched. The CDR3, as DNA: TGTGCCAGCAGTTACGGCGGGGGATACAATGAGCAGTTCTTC. It translates to CASSYGGGYNEQFF.

In its sample, this clone was seen once. The chain links TRBV3-1 (or the pseudogene TRBV3-2) to TRBJ2-6; TRBD1 matches 7 bases. Germline-derived CDR1 and CDR2 are LGHDT and YNNKEL (reference sequence). The CDR3 loop spans 17 amino acids. Trimming took 1 base from V and 2 from J; bases not matched to a gene: 5. The CDR3 DNA reads as TGTGCCAGCAGCCAAGCGGACAGGATGCCTGGGGCCAACGTCCTGACTTTC. It encodes CASSQADRMPGANVLTF.

The chain employs TRBV10-1 and TRBJ2-1; 9 bases are a match to TRBD2. V lost 3 bases, J lost 7 bases, and 7 bases stayed unmatched. The CDR3 consists of 15 residues. Per germline, CDR1 WNHNN and CDR2 SYGVQD (reference sequence). CDR3 in DNA: TGCGCCAGCAGTGACGGAAGCGGGGGGCAGAATGAGCAGTTCTTC. This encodes CASSDGSGGQNEQFF.

The CDR3 here is CASSKKKGQRQETQYF. The DNA of the CDR3 is TGTGCCAGCAGCAAAAAAAAGGGACAACGCCAAGAGACCCAGTACTTC. The chain carries TRBV21-1 and TRBJ2-5; the table's D gene call, TRBD1, was not cross checked with the DNA. TRBV21-1 is deemed a pseudogene. The CDR3 runs 16 residues.

This sequence joins TRBV29-1 and TRBJ2-2; D is ambiguous. V lost 4 bases, J lost 3 bases, and 15 bases lay in between. The CDR3 contains 15 residues. CDR1 is SQVTM and CDR2 is ANQGSEA in the germline V gene. The CDR3 is CSVGTITADTGELFF. The CDR3 DNA reads as TGCAGCGTTGGTACGATTACTGCGGACACCGGGGAGCTGTTTTTT.

The chain links TRBV7-8 to TRBJ2-5; 10 bases align to TRBD2. V was pared by 3 bases and J by 5 bases, with 12 bases of the junction left unmatched. CDR1 SGHVS and CDR2 FQNEAQ come from the germline V gene. This CDR3 region has 17 residues. The CDR3 coding sequence is TGTGCCAGCAGCTTGGAGCGAGGAGCGGGGGGGCTGGAGACCCAGTACTTC. Translated, it gives CASSLERGAGGLETQYF.

This chain joins TRBV10-1 and TRBJ2-1, with 9 bases aligning to TRBD1. V dropped 6 bases and J dropped 8; count of bases not matched to a gene: 14. The CDR3 length is 16 residues. CDR1 WNHNN and CDR2 SYGVQD come from the germline V gene (reference sequence). The CDR3 loop reads CASSPTKGQGRDEQFF. CDR3 nucleotides: TGCGCCAGCAGCCCCACTAAGGGACAGGGCAGAGATGAGCAGTTCTTC.

This chain connects TRBV6-5 to TRBJ1-4; tentatively, D is TRBD1 (6 bases). The CDR3 contains 13 residues. Looked up from germline, CDR1 is MNHEY and CDR2 is SVGAGI. Trimming took off 8 bases at V and 6 bases at J, with 13 bases between the two ends. The DNA of the CDR3 is TGTGCCAGCGGAAGGACAGACGATGAAAAACTGTTTTTT. Translating gives CASGRTDDEKLFF.

The V and J genes are TRBV5-4 and TRBJ1-1, with 10 bases lining up with TRBD1. CDR3 size: 17 residues. The germline V gene encodes CDR1 SGHNT and CDR2 YYREEE (reference sequence). Trimming removed 2 bases from V and 2 bases from J; junction bases left unmatched: 9. The CDR3 DNA reads as TGTGCCAGCAGCTTTGACAGGGGGCAAGCCGGAAACACTGAAGCTTTCTTT. Translated: CASSFDRGQAGNTEAFF. Complete variable domain (other parts from reference TRBV5-4 and TRBJ1-1): ETGVTQSPTHLIKTRGQQVTLRCSSQSGHNTVSWYQQALGQGPQFIFQYYREEENGRGNFPPRFSGLQFPNYSSELNVNALELDDSALYLCASSFDRGQAGNTEAFFGQGTRLTVV.

The chain employs TRBV25-1 and TRBJ2-2; 10 bases are a match to TRBD1. This CDR3 spans 15 amino acids. Germline V lookup: CDR1 MGHDK, CDR2 SYGVNS. Trimming at V came to 6 bases and at J to 0 bases, leaving 1 base not matched to a gene. The CDR3 DNA sequence: TGTGCCAGCAGGACAGGGGGCACGAACACCGGGGAGCTGTTTTTT. Translated: CASRTGGTNTGELFF.

The chain carries TRBV7-2 and TRBJ2-7, with 9 positions matching TRBD2. V lost 3 bases to trimming and J lost 2 bases; unmatched junction nucleotides: 5. The CDR3 is 15 amino acids. Germline CDR1 SGHTA, CDR2 FQGNSA. The CDR3 sequence is CASSLDSSGAYEQYF. The DNA for the CDR3 is TGTGCCAGCAGCTTGGACTCTAGCGGGGCCTACGAGCAGTACTTC.

The chain combines TRBV30 with TRBJ2-1; TRBD1 agrees at 8 bases. The CDR3 extends over 13 amino acids. The germline V gene has CDR1 GTSNPN and CDR2 SVGIG (reference sequence). V lost 2 bases and J lost 7; bases outside the gene matches: 4. The CDR3 protein is CAWSWTGPNEQFF. The CDR3 DNA reads TGTGCCTGGAGTTGGACAGGGCCTAATGAGCAGTTCTTC.

CDR3 nucleotide sequence: TGTGCCAGTAGTGACCGACAGGGCCCCGAAGCTTTCTTT. It codes for CASSDRQGPEAFF. This chain connects TRBV19 to TRBJ1-1; 7 nucleotides match TRBD1. After removal of 5 bases from V and 8 bases from J, the junction contained 8 bases not matched to a gene. This CDR3 comprises 13 residues. The germline V gene encodes CDR1 LNHDA and CDR2 SQIVND (reference sequence).

A note on this clone: The same CDR3 is also encoded by other DNA sequences in this sample. The chain has TRBV2 and TRBJ1-5; 11 bases are a match to TRBD1. The CDR3 totals 15 residues. Germline V gives CDR1 SNHLY, CDR2 FYNNEI. V was pared by 6 bases and J by 2 bases, with 3 bases of the junction left unmatched. The CDR3 DNA sequence: TGTGCCAGCAGGGGACAGGGGGTTGGCAATCAGCCCCAGCATTTT. This encodes CASRGQGVGNQPQHF. The full variable domain, with the rest looked up from reference TRBV2 and TRBJ1-5, is EPEVTQTPSHQVTQMGQEVILRCVPISNHLYFYWYRQILGQKVEFLVSFYNNEISEKSEIFDDQFSVERPDGSNFTLKIRSTKLEDSAMYFCASRGQGVGNQPQHFGDGTRLSIL.